This entry is about one T cell receptor (beta chain). The record originates from a study of blood T cell repertoires in COVID-19. Study in general: Acute-phase and convalescent COVID-19 samples originated in the United States, Italy and Spain. T cells, B-cell-depleted T cells, or PBMCs supplied cDNA or gDNA.

V was shortened by 6 bases and J by 2 bases, with 8 bases between the two germline ends. Germline V gene lookup returns CDR1 MNHNY and CDR2 SVGAGI (reference sequence). This CDR3 contains 14 residues. As processed by the authors: Estimated nucleated cell counts came from reference gene primer amplification. The method was immunoSEQ multiplex PCR; TCRdb's version includes in-frame clones alone and lacks a portion of them. From that table come the V and J calls and clone size; the DNA was used to work out D and trimming. The sample comprises 250,000 to 300,000 clones, around nine tenths of which are singletons, and approximately 4.2% rests with the top ten.

This chain joins TRBV6-6 and TRBJ2-6; no clear D gene. What was sequenced was peripheral blood. The TCR originated in a man aged 40-50 years with acute or convalescent COVID-19. CDR3 region: CASSRSAGANVLTF. The CDR3 nucleotides read TGTGCCAGCAGCCGATCCGCTGGGGCCAACGTCCTGACTTTC.